This T cell receptor (beta chain) was recorded in a study of spatial heterogeneity in lung cancer. The time point: sample taken at primary tumor resection. Without sorting, whole RNA was sequenced from tumor, nontumor lung or frozen PBMC. Donors were over 70 untreated early-stage non-small cell lung cancer patients. This clonotype was counted ten times or more. Each TCR cDNA molecule carried a unique molecular identifier. One entry per CDR3 protein, called by TCRdb with MiXCR from the 5' RACE reads. The repertoire holds approximately 25,000 distinct CDR3 sequences, with 5.5% to 8.5% as singletons. V lost 0 bases and J 1 base, leaving 6 bases between the germline ends. The CDR3 loop spans 14 amino acids. CDR1 and CDR2 from the germline V gene are MRHNA and SNTAGT.

J is TRBJ1-1 and V is TRBV6-4; D uncertain. The origin of this receptor is a male donor with early-stage non-small cell lung cancer. The source was PBMCs, collected at surgery. The CDR3: CASSDSSKNTEAFF. For the CDR3, the DNA is TGTGCCAGCAGTGACTCGAGCAAGAACACTGAAGCTTTCTTT.